The clone carrying this T cell receptor beta chain was counted between two and nine times. The data derive from a study of T cell responses to AZD1222 COVID-19 vaccine. Sequencing was performed with immunoSEQ multiplex PCR; in TCRdb, only in-frame clones are kept and a portion is missing. The repertoire holds roughly 130,000 clones, with 75% to 90% as singletons. The sequenced sample was peripheral blood, obtained on day 0 of AZD1222 vaccination. The clonotype originates from an adult in good health.

The CDR3 DNA reads TGCGCCAGCAGCTTGGGCGGGCCTAGCAATCAGCCCCAGCATTTT. Translation: CASSLGGPSNQPQHF. The chain uses TRBV5-1 and TRBJ1-5; D remains unclear. CDR1 is SGHRS, CDR2 YFSETQ, per germline. CDR3 length: 15 residues. Trimming left V 0 bases short and J 0 bases short, with 7 bases between.